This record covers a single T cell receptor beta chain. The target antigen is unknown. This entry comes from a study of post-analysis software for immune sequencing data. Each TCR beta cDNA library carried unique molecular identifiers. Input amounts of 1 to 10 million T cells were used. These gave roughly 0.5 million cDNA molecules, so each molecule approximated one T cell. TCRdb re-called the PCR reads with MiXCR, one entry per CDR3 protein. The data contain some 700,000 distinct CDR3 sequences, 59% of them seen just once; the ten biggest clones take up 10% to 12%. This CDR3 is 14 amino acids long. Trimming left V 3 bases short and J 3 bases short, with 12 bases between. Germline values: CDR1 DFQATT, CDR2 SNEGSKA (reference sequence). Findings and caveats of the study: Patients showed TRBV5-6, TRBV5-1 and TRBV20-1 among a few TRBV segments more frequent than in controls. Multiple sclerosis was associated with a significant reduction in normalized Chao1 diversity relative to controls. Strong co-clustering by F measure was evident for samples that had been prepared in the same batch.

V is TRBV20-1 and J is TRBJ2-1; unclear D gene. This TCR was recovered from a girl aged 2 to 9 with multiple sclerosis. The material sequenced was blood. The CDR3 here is CSASPRPLYNEQFF. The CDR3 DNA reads TGCAGTGCTAGTCCCCGACCCCTCTACAATGAGCAGTTCTTC.